One TCR beta chain is described in this entry. The antigen is not known. The data were taken from a study of lymphopenia after photon versus proton radiotherapy. Study-level points and caveats: Under photons, naive T cells and diversity fell while effector/memory populations rose. Authors raise, but do not show, better survival with proton therapy.

Trimming took off 2 bases at V and 8 bases at J, with 7 bases between the two ends. The CDR3 is 12 residues long. The germline V gene encodes CDR1 SGHVS and CDR2 FQNEAQ. TCRdb keeps only in-frame clones here, not all; method: immunoSEQ multiplex PCR. Of tens of thousands of clones detected, over 75% appear once; the ten largest clones hold about 15%. This receptor was obtained from a woman in her seventies with pancreatic cancer. Sample: peripheral blood, taken from a patient treated with proton-based radiotherapy. The rearrangement links TRBV7-8 to TRBJ1-5; D remains unclear. The CDR3 DNA sequence: TGTGCCAGCAGCTTAAGGGTGGAGCCCCAGCATTTT. This translates into CASSLRVEPQHF.